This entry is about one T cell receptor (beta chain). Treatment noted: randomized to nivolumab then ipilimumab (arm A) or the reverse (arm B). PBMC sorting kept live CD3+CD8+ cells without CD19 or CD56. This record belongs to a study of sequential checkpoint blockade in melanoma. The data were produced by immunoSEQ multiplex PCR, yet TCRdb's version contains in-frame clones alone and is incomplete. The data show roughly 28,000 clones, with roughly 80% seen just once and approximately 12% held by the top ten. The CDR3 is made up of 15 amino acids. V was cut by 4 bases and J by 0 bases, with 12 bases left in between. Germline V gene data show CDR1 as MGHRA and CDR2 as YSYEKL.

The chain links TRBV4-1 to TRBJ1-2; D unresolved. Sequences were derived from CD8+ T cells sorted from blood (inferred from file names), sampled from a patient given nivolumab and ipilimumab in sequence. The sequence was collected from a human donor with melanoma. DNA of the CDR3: TGCGCCAGCAGCCGGGCCCCAGCCCCTAACTATGGCTACACCTTC. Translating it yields CASSRAPAPNYGYTF.